These T cell receptor beta chains were read from a single sample in a study of early T cells in non-severe SARS-CoV-2 infection. In TCRdb, the 5' RACE reads were re-called with MiXCR into one record per CDR3 protein. The repertoire holds about 80,000 distinct CDR3 sequences, approximately 12% seen once, with around 3.5% in the top ten. The sequenced material came from whole blood. The origin of the receptors is an adult who was a healthcare worker with PCR-confirmed SARS-CoV-2 infection or an uninfected control (not recorded which). The CDR3 runs from the conserved cysteine through the conserved F or W. The order of the fields is V gene, D gene, J gene, clone size, CDR3 length, CDR3 DNA, CDR3 protein. The D gene is left open where the match is weak. Rows may omit the clone size; those that give it use once, few, many or a size class.

v_gene: TRBV28; d_gene: TRBD2; j_gene: TRBJ2-1; abundance: many; len: 14; CDR3nt: TGTGCCAGCACGCTAGCGGGAGGATACAATGAGCAGTTCTTC; CDR3aa: CASTLAGGYNEQFF
v_gene: TRBV7-3; d_gene: .; j_gene: TRBJ2-1; abundance: .; len: 16; CDR3nt: TGTGCCAGCAGCTTACCATTGGGGGGATCCTACAATGAGCAGTTCTTC; CDR3aa: CASSLPLGGSYNEQFF
v_gene: TRBV19; d_gene: .; j_gene: TRBJ2-5; abundance: many; len: 16; CDR3nt: TGTGCCAGTAGCACAAGGACAGATTCCTACCAAGAGACCCAGTACTTC; CDR3aa: CASSTRTDSYQETQYF
v_gene: TRBV14; d_gene: .; j_gene: TRBJ2-1; abundance: few; len: 13; CDR3nt: TGTGCCAGCAGCCAAGACTGGCGAGGTGAGCAGTTCTTC; CDR3aa: CASSQDWRGEQFF
v_gene: TRBV6-1; d_gene: .; j_gene: TRBJ2-3; abundance: .; len: 12; CDR3nt: TGTGCCAGCAGTGCCTCCGGAGATACGCAGTATTTT; CDR3aa: CASSASGDTQYF
v_gene: TRBV30; d_gene: TRBD2; j_gene: TRBJ2-3; abundance: many; len: 17; CDR3nt: TGTGCCTGGAGGGGGCTAGCGGGAGGCCATAGCACAGATACGCAGTATTTT; CDR3aa: CAWRGLAGGHSTDTQYF
v_gene: TRBV2; d_gene: .; j_gene: TRBJ1-5; abundance: .; len: 15; CDR3nt: TGTGCCAGCAGTGCACCCGGAAACATCAACCAGCCCCAGCATTTT; CDR3aa: CASSAPGNINQPQHF
v_gene: TRBV27; d_gene: TRBD2; j_gene: TRBJ2-1; abundance: few; len: 17; CDR3nt: TGTGCCAGCAGTTTAAGAGGGACTAGCGGGGCCTACAATGAGCAGTTCTTC; CDR3aa: CASSLRGTSGAYNEQFF
v_gene: TRBV4-1; d_gene: TRBD2; j_gene: TRBJ2-1; abundance: few; len: 19; CDR3nt: TGCGCCAGCAGCCAAGACTGGGCGCCAGGACTAGCGGGCCACAATGAGCAGTTCTTC; CDR3aa: CASSQDWAPGLAGHNEQFF
v_gene: TRBV5-1; d_gene: .; j_gene: TRBJ2-5; abundance: .; len: 14; CDR3nt: TGCGCCAGCAGCTTGAGGGCAGGCAGTGAGACCCAGTACTTC; CDR3aa: CASSLRAGSETQYF
v_gene: TRBV29-1; d_gene: .; j_gene: TRBJ2-7; abundance: many; len: 13; CDR3nt: TGCAGCTCCGGGCAGGGCGAAGGTTACGAGCAGTACTTC; CDR3aa: CSSGQGEGYEQYF
v_gene: TRBV5-1; d_gene: TRBD1; j_gene: TRBJ2-7; abundance: few; len: 15; CDR3nt: TGCGCCAGCAGCTTTTCGACAGGGGACTCCTACGAGCAGTACTTC; CDR3aa: CASSFSTGDSYEQYF
v_gene: TRBV30; d_gene: .; j_gene: TRBJ1-1; abundance: many; len: 13; CDR3nt: TGTGCCTGGAGGAGGGCCACGAACACTGAAGCTTTCTTT; CDR3aa: CAWRRATNTEAFF
v_gene: TRBV5-1; d_gene: .; j_gene: TRBJ1-1; abundance: many; len: 13; CDR3nt: TGCGCCAGCAGCTTCTCAGGGTACACTGAAGCTTTCTTT; CDR3aa: CASSFSGYTEAFF
v_gene: TRBV5-1; d_gene: .; j_gene: TRBJ2-3; abundance: .; len: 14; CDR3nt: TGCGCCAGCAGCTTGGCCCAGGACACAGATACGCAGTATTTT; CDR3aa: CASSLAQDTDTQYF
v_gene: TRBV4-2; d_gene: TRBD2; j_gene: TRBJ2-1; abundance: few; len: 16; CDR3nt: TGTGCCAGCAGCCAAGATAGGACTAGCGGATACAATGAGCAGTTCTTC; CDR3aa: CASSQDRTSGYNEQFF
v_gene: TRBV20-1; d_gene: .; j_gene: TRBJ1-2; abundance: many; len: 17; CDR3nt: TGCAGTGCTAGAGATTCACAGGGCAGCAAAGCTAACTATGGCTACACCTTC; CDR3aa: CSARDSQGSKANYGYTF
v_gene: TRBV9; d_gene: TRBD2; j_gene: TRBJ2-7; abundance: .; len: 16; CDR3nt: TGTGCCAGCAGCGGGGGGACTAGCGGGATTTCCTACGAGCAGTACTTC; CDR3aa: CASSGGTSGISYEQYF
v_gene: TRBV6-4; d_gene: TRBD1; j_gene: TRBJ2-7; abundance: .; len: 15; CDR3nt: TGTGCCAGCTTTCTCCCAAACAGGGGGTCCTACGAGCAGTACTTC; CDR3aa: CASFLPNRGSYEQYF
v_gene: TRBV11-2; d_gene: .; j_gene: TRBJ2-2; abundance: .; len: 17; CDR3nt: TGTGCCAGCAGCTTAGCCAGCGGGACAGGGAACACCGGGGAGCTGTTTTTT; CDR3aa: CASSLASGTGNTGELFF
v_gene: TRBV7-2; d_gene: .; j_gene: TRBJ2-5; abundance: .; len: 13; CDR3nt: TGTGCCAGCAGCTTAACAGTCCAAGAGACCCAGTGCTTC; CDR3aa: CASSLTVQETQCF
v_gene: TRBV19; d_gene: TRBD1; j_gene: TRBJ2-7; abundance: .; len: 16; CDR3nt: TGTGCCAGTAGTATAGATGGGGACAGTCCGAACCACGAGCAGTACTTC; CDR3aa: CASSIDGDSPNHEQYF
v_gene: TRBV6-2/TRBV6-3; d_gene: .; j_gene: TRBJ2-1; abundance: .; len: 16; CDR3nt: TGTGCCAGCAGTTATCCAGCTTCAAGCTCCTACAATGAGCAGTTCTTC; CDR3aa: CASSYPASSSYNEQFF
v_gene: TRBV11-2; d_gene: .; j_gene: TRBJ2-1; abundance: few; len: 15; CDR3nt: TGTGCCAGCAGCTTAGAACGTAGGCCTGGGGATGAGCAGTTCTTC; CDR3aa: CASSLERRPGDEQFF
v_gene: TRBV28; d_gene: .; j_gene: TRBJ2-7; abundance: many; len: 14; CDR3nt: TGTGCCAGCAGTTTAGGGACAAGGGACTACGAGCAGTACTTC; CDR3aa: CASSLGTRDYEQYF
v_gene: TRBV6-1; d_gene: .; j_gene: TRBJ2-1; abundance: many; len: 15; CDR3nt: TGTGCCAGCAGTGAGCCCTACGGACCCGGGGATGAGCAGTTCTTC; CDR3aa: CASSEPYGPGDEQFF
v_gene: TRBV3-1; d_gene: .; j_gene: TRBJ2-1; abundance: few; len: 15; CDR3nt: TGTGCCAGCAGCCTCCAACTAGCCTCCTACAATGAGCAGTTCTTC; CDR3aa: CASSLQLASYNEQFF
v_gene: TRBV21-1; d_gene: .; j_gene: TRBJ2-3; abundance: many; len: 15; CDR3nt: TGTGCCAGCAGCGCTCTAGCGGGAAGAACAGATACGCAGTATTTT; CDR3aa: CASSALAGRTDTQYF
v_gene: TRBV30; d_gene: TRBD1; j_gene: TRBJ1-6; abundance: .; len: 15; CDR3nt: TGTGCCTGGGCGACAGGGAGCTCCTATAATTCACCCCTCCACTTT; CDR3aa: CAWATGSSYNSPLHF
v_gene: TRBV7-2; d_gene: .; j_gene: TRBJ2-5; abundance: .; len: 12; CDR3nt: TGTGCCAGCGGGCCCGGGAGTAAGACCCAGTACTTC; CDR3aa: CASGPGSKTQYF
v_gene: TRBV3-1; d_gene: .; j_gene: TRBJ1-1; abundance: .; len: 15; CDR3nt: TGTGCCAGCAGCCAAGATTTGGGGGGGAACACTGAAGCTTTCTTT; CDR3aa: CASSQDLGGNTEAFF
v_gene: TRBV2; d_gene: TRBD2; j_gene: TRBJ2-1; abundance: .; len: 15; CDR3nt: TGTGCCAGCATTAAGGGGACTAGCGGCCACAATGAGCAGTTCTTC; CDR3aa: CASIKGTSGHNEQFF
v_gene: TRBV18; d_gene: .; j_gene: TRBJ1-5; abundance: few; len: 15; CDR3nt: TGTGCCAGCTCACCGCCGGGGGACCGTCATCAGCCCCAGCATTTT; CDR3aa: CASSPPGDRHQPQHF
v_gene: TRBV10-3; d_gene: .; j_gene: TRBJ2-2; abundance: few; len: 15; CDR3nt: TGTGCCATCAGCCTCGGGGGCTCCAACACCGGGGAGCTGTTTTTT; CDR3aa: CAISLGGSNTGELFF
v_gene: TRBV28; d_gene: .; j_gene: TRBJ2-7; abundance: few; len: 13; CDR3nt: TGTGCCAGCAGTTTCCAGAGCTCCTACGAGCAGTACTTC; CDR3aa: CASSFQSSYEQYF
v_gene: TRBV27; d_gene: .; j_gene: TRBJ2-1; abundance: .; len: 13; CDR3nt: TGTGCCAGCAGTTTGAACGCCGCGGCTGAGCAGTTCTTC; CDR3aa: CASSLNAAAEQFF
v_gene: TRBV7-6; d_gene: .; j_gene: TRBJ2-7; abundance: many; len: 13; CDR3nt: TGTGCCAGCAGCTTAGAGGGGGGCCACGAGCAGTACTTC; CDR3aa: CASSLEGGHEQYF
v_gene: TRBV29-1; d_gene: .; j_gene: TRBJ1-2; abundance: .; len: 13; CDR3nt: TGCAGCGCCGGGCCTGATGGCCCTTATGGCTACACCTTC; CDR3aa: CSAGPDGPYGYTF
v_gene: TRBV5-4; d_gene: .; j_gene: TRBJ1-2; abundance: .; len: 15; CDR3nt: TGTGCCAGCAGCTCTCAGGACAGATTGAACTATGGCTACACCTTC; CDR3aa: CASSSQDRLNYGYTF
v_gene: TRBV20-1; d_gene: TRBD1; j_gene: TRBJ2-7; abundance: few; len: 12; CDR3nt: TGCAGTGCCCGGGACAGGGGCTACGAGCAGTACTTC; CDR3aa: CSARDRGYEQYF
v_gene: TRBV5-4; d_gene: .; j_gene: TRBJ2-1; abundance: .; len: 16; CDR3nt: TGTGCCAGCAGCTTGGGGGCGGGATCCCCCAGTAATGAGCAGTTCTTC; CDR3aa: CASSLGAGSPSNEQFF
v_gene: TRBV19; d_gene: .; j_gene: TRBJ2-6; abundance: .; len: 16; CDR3nt: TGTGCCAGTACCTTGATTGGGACTCCTGGGGCCAACGTCCTGACTTTC; CDR3aa: CASTLIGTPGANVLTF
v_gene: TRBV6-1; d_gene: TRBD1; j_gene: TRBJ1-1; abundance: .; len: 13; CDR3nt: TGTGCCAGCGTGGGCAGGGGGCCGCCTGAAGCTTTCTTT; CDR3aa: CASVGRGPPEAFF
v_gene: TRBV3-1; d_gene: .; j_gene: TRBJ1-2; abundance: few; len: 14; CDR3nt: TGTGCCAGCAGCCCGAAGCGATCTCACTATGGCTACACCTTC; CDR3aa: CASSPKRSHYGYTF
v_gene: TRBV7-9; d_gene: TRBD1; j_gene: TRBJ2-7; abundance: many; len: 15; CDR3nt: TGTGCCAGCAGCGATCCGGGACAGGGGTGGCCCGAGCAGTACTTC; CDR3aa: CASSDPGQGWPEQYF
v_gene: TRBV2; d_gene: TRBD1; j_gene: TRBJ1-1; abundance: .; len: 15; CDR3nt: TGTGCCAGCAGTGAATCCGGGACAGTAAACACTGAAGCTTTCTTT; CDR3aa: CASSESGTVNTEAFF
v_gene: TRBV7-3; d_gene: TRBD2; j_gene: TRBJ2-3; abundance: few; len: 16; CDR3nt: TGTGCCAGCAGCTTAACGGCGGGAGGAGGCACAGATACGCAGTATTTT; CDR3aa: CASSLTAGGGTDTQYF
v_gene: TRBV20-1; d_gene: TRBD2; j_gene: TRBJ2-5; abundance: few; len: 15; CDR3nt: TGCAGTGCTAGACCCTTTGGCGGGAGGTGGGAGACCCAGTACTTC; CDR3aa: CSARPFGGRWETQYF
v_gene: TRBV2; d_gene: .; j_gene: TRBJ2-3; abundance: many; len: 12; CDR3nt: TGTGCCAGCACCCAAGTAGGGGATACGCAGTATTTT; CDR3aa: CASTQVGDTQYF
v_gene: TRBV6-6; d_gene: .; j_gene: TRBJ2-7; abundance: many; len: 12; CDR3nt: TGTGCCAGCAGCCCCGGGAACTACGAGCAGTACTTC; CDR3aa: CASSPGNYEQYF
v_gene: TRBV13; d_gene: .; j_gene: TRBJ1-4; abundance: many; len: 16; CDR3nt: TGTGCCAGCAGCTTTCGCGGTCAGGGCCTTGGAGAAAAACTGTTTTTT; CDR3aa: CASSFRGQGLGEKLFF
v_gene: TRBV28; d_gene: TRBD1; j_gene: TRBJ1-6; abundance: .; len: 14; CDR3nt: TGTGCCAGCACCCCCCCAGGGGGCGAAGGACCCCTCCACTTT; CDR3aa: CASTPPGGEGPLHF
v_gene: TRBV6-5; d_gene: TRBD2; j_gene: TRBJ2-3; abundance: .; len: 14; CDR3nt: TGTGCCAGTTCGACTAGCGGTCTCACAGATACGCAGTATTTT; CDR3aa: CASSTSGLTDTQYF
v_gene: TRBV27; d_gene: TRBD1; j_gene: TRBJ2-7; abundance: few; len: 14; CDR3nt: TGTGCCAGCAGGCTTGAGGGACAGGGGTACGAGCAGTACTTC; CDR3aa: CASRLEGQGYEQYF